These 27 T cell receptor beta chains came from one sample sequenced in a study of blood T cell repertoires in COVID-19. The data were produced by immunoSEQ multiplex PCR, yet TCRdb's version contains in-frame clones alone and is incomplete. Of 150,000 or so clones listed, 80% to 90% were seen once; the top ten hold about 2.5%. The source material was peripheral blood. The source is a woman between 70 and 85 years old with acute or convalescent COVID-19.

The rearrangement joins TRBV5-1 to TRBJ1-2, with D perhaps matching TRBD1 (6 bases). Germline V lookup: CDR1 SGHRS, CDR2 YFSETQ. The CDR3 totals 15 residues. V lost 0 bases to trimming and J lost 4 bases, with 13 bases between them. The CDR3 is CASSLELAQGYGYTF. CDR3 bases: TGCGCCAGCAGCTTGGAATTAGCACAGGGCTATGGCTACACCTTC.

The chain joins TRBV7-6 to TRBJ2-3; 12 bases fit TRBD2. The germline CDR1 and CDR2 sequences are SGHVS and FNYEAQ. V gave up 5 bases and J gave up 4 bases; unmatched junction bases: 7. The CDR3 spans 16 residues. The CDR3 spells CASSASTSGGPDTQYF. The CDR3 nucleotides read TGTGCCAGCAGCGCGTCGACTAGCGGGGGCCCAGATACGCAGTATTTT.

Concerning this clone: Other DNA sequences from this sample encode an identical CDR3 as well. The J gene is TRBJ1-1, the V gene TRBV6-2 or TRBV6-3; D gene unclear. The germline V and J ends were trimmed by 6 bases and 2 bases, with 10 bases remaining between them. The CDR3 contains 13 residues. Germline V gene data show CDR1 as MNHEY and CDR2 as SVGEGT. The CDR3 DNA is TGTGCCAGCAGCCCGCGGGGAAACACTGAAGCTTTCTTT. Translating it yields CASSPRGNTEAFF.

The chain uses TRBV2 and TRBJ2-5; the match to TRBD2 covers 7 bases. CDR1 is SNHLY and CDR2 is FYNNEI in the germline V gene. The CDR3 length is 15 residues. Losses at the gene ends were 6 bases for V and 4 bases for J; bases not matched to a gene: 11. The CDR3 nucleotides are TGTGCCAGCAGGGTAGCGGGTGCGCCAGGAGAGACCCAGTACTTC. This encodes CASRVAGAPGETQYF. Looking up the rest from reference TRBV2 and TRBJ2-5 gives the full variable domain: EPEVTQTPSHQVTQMGQEVILRCVPISNHLYFYWYRQILGQKVEFLVSFYNNEISEKSEIFDDQFSVERPDGSNFTLKIRSTKLEDSAMYFCASRVAGAPGETQYFGPGTRLLVL.

The chain employs TRBV7-2 and TRBJ1-1; D is perhaps TRBD1 (6 bases). The germline CDR1 and CDR2 sequences are SGHTA and FQGNSA. V lost 3 bases, J lost 5 bases, and 19 bases lay in between. This CDR3 comprises 16 residues. CDR3 sequence: CASSFNLQGPATEAFF. In DNA form, the CDR3 reads TGTGCCAGCAGCTTCAATTTACAGGGTCCGGCGACTGAAGCTTTCTTT. Supplemented by reference TRBV7-2 and TRBJ1-1, the full variable domain reads GAGVSQSPSNKVTEKGKDVELRCDPISGHTALYWYRQSLGQGLEFLIYFQGNSAPDKSGLPSDRFSAERTGGSVSTLTIQRTQQEDSAVYLCASSFNLQGPATEAFFGQGTRLTVV.

This rearrangement joins TRBV18 to TRBJ1-6; 7 bases are a match to TRBD1. The CDR3 has 14 residues. Germline values: CDR1 KGHSH, CDR2 LQKENI. V was clipped by 6 bases and J by 8 bases; unmatched bases: 7. CDR3 in amino acids: CASSPSGGDSPLHF. CDR3 nucleotides: TGTGCCAGCTCCCCCTCAGGGGGTGATTCACCCCTCCACTTT.

This chain uses TRBV5-6 with TRBJ2-3; no firm D call. Between the trimmed V and J ends, which lost 4 bases and 4 bases, there was a span of 19 bases. Per germline, CDR1 SGHDT and CDR2 YYEEEE. The CDR3 consists of 16 residues. The CDR3 coding sequence is TGTGCCAGCAGCCTCCGGTCCACCCCAATCTCAGATACGCAGTATTTT. Protein product: CASSLRSTPISDTQYF.

DNA of the CDR3: TGCAGCGGAGACAGGGGGAACACTGAAGCTTTCTTT. Its protein product is CSGDRGNTEAFF. The chain recombines TRBV29-1 with TRBJ1-1, with 8 bases fitting TRBD1. The CDR3 length is 12 residues. Trimming cost V 7 bases and J 1 base; bases outside gene matches: 2. Germline V CDR1 and CDR2: SQVTM, ANQGSEA. The full variable domain, rest sourced from reference TRBV29-1 and TRBJ1-1, is SAVISQKPSRDICQRGTSLTIQCQVDSQVTMMFWYRQQPGQSLTLIATANQGSEATYESGFVIDKFPISRPNLTFSTLTVSNMSPEDSSIYLCSGDRGNTEAFFGQGTRLTVV.

The genes are TRBV5-8 and TRBJ1-2, with 7 positions matching TRBD1. CDR1 SGHTS and CDR2 YDEGEE come from the germline V gene. The CDR3 sequence is 16 residues long. The V gene end was trimmed by 3 bases and the J gene end by 1 base; junction bases not matched to a gene: 9. The CDR3 nucleotides are TGTGCCAGCAGCTGGCCGGGACAGCCAGTTAACTATGGCTACACCTTC. Amino acids: CASSWPGQPVNYGYTF.

In regard to this clone: Other DNA variants within this sample encode the same CDR3. CDR3 protein: CASSGRQGNQPQHF. The CDR3 DNA follows: TGTGCCAGCAGTGGGCGACAGGGAAATCAGCCCCAGCATTTT. This chain joins TRBV2 and TRBJ1-5; 7 nucleotides match TRBD1. This CDR3 comprises 14 residues. Trimming removed 4 bases from V and 4 bases from J; junction bases left unmatched: 4. The germline V gene has CDR1 SNHLY and CDR2 FYNNEI.

This clone came up once. The V gene is TRBV28, the J gene TRBJ2-4; the match to TRBD1 covers 9 bases. V trimming: 5 bases; J trimming: 4 bases; junction bases outside the gene matches: 3. This CDR3 is 14 amino acids long. Germline-derived CDR1 and CDR2 are MDHEN and SYDVKM. CDR3 coding DNA: TGTGCCAGCAGTCTAGGACAGGGGAAAAACATTCAGTACTTC. It encodes CASSLGQGKNIQYF.

CDR3 DNA: TGCGCCAGCAGCCAAAACACGCTCCCCGACTATAATGAAAAACTGTTTTTT. This encodes CASSQNTLPDYNEKLFF. This chain uses TRBV4-1 with TRBJ1-4; D call uncertain. The length of the CDR3 is 17 residues. Germline values: CDR1 MGHRA, CDR2 YSYEKL. Trimming shortened V by 2 bases and J by 4 bases, and 17 bases separated the two germline ends.

The chain joins TRBV12-2 to TRBJ2-2; the table's D call, TRBD1, has no DNA check behind it. TRBV12-2 counts as a pseudogene. This CDR3 has 18 residues. The CDR3 is CASRLDRNRTPNTGELFF. The CDR3 coding sequence is TGTGCAAGTCGCTTAGATCGGAACAGGACCCCGAACACCGGGGAGCTGTTTTTT.

V usage is TRBV10-3 and J usage is TRBJ1-1; TRBD1 might be the D (5 bases). The V gene lost 0 bases and the J gene lost 4 bases, with 12 bases spanning the gap. The CDR3 contains 15 residues. Germline V gene sequence: CDR1 ENHRY, CDR2 SYGVKD. The CDR3 DNA reads TGTGCCATCAGTGAGTCGAAAGGGGAAAGCACTGAAGCTTTCTTT. It specifies CAISESKGESTEAFF.

The chain recombines TRBV7-2 with TRBJ2-2; TRBD1 might be the D (6 bases). The ends were cut back, 2 bases at V and 5 bases at J, with 12 bases in the middle. This CDR3 contains 15 residues. Looked up from germline, CDR1 is SGHTA and CDR2 is FQGNSA. The CDR3 sequence is CASSLTRGGTGELFF. In nucleotides, the CDR3 is TGTGCCAGCAGCTTAACCAGGGGTGGGACCGGGGAGCTGTTTTTT.

This chain joins TRBV6-1 and TRBJ1-5; 10 nucleotides match TRBD1. Germline assignment: CDR1 MNHNS and CDR2 SASEGT. The CDR3 loop spans 19 amino acids. V shed 1 base and J 1 base; nucleotides not matched to a gene: 10. The CDR3 DNA is TGTGCCAGCAGTGAAGGGGACAGGGGTTTTGTTTGGAGCAATCAGCCCCAGCATTTT. This encodes CASSEGDRGFVWSNQPQHF.

The CDR3 protein is CASRKSGAGANVLTF. The CDR3 coding sequence is TGCGCCAGCAGGAAGAGCGGGGCTGGGGCCAACGTCCTGACTTTC. This sequence joins TRBV5-1 and TRBJ2-6; 7 bases line up with TRBD2. This CDR3 region has 15 residues. The germline gives CDR1 SGHRS, CDR2 YFSETQ. V shed 5 bases and J 2 bases; nucleotides not matched to a gene: 4.

V is TRBV9 and J is TRBJ2-1; 7 nucleotides agree with TRBD1. Looked up from germline, CDR1 is SGDLS and CDR2 is YYNGEE. This CDR3 region has 15 residues. V dropped 0 bases and J dropped 4; count of bases not matched to a gene: 4. The CDR3 DNA reads TGTGCCAGCAGCGTAGGAGGGGGCGTTTACAATGAGCAGTTCTTC. Translated, it gives CASSVGGGVYNEQFF.

The V gene is TRBV28, the J gene TRBJ1-2; maybe TRBD1 (5 bases). This CDR3 is built from 12 residues. V was clipped by 5 bases and J by 8 bases, with 12 bases between them. Per the germline V gene, CDR1 is MDHEN and CDR2 is SYDVKM. The CDR3 region has the DNA TGTGCCAGCAGTCTGGGGGGTTGGGGCTACACCTTC. This encodes CASSLGGWGYTF.

About this clone: This sample also contains other DNA sequences that code for the same CDR3. This sequence joins TRBV13 and TRBJ1-2; 10 bases line up with TRBD1. The germline gives CDR1 PRHDT, CDR2 FYEKMQ (reference sequence). Trimming cost V 0 bases and J 5 bases; bases outside gene matches: 3. The CDR3 is 15 amino acids. The CDR3 sequence: CASSLGGTGVYGYTF. CDR3 nucleotide sequence: TGTGCCAGCAGCTTAGGAGGGACAGGGGTGTATGGCTACACCTTC. Full variable domain (outside the CDR3, taken from reference TRBV13 and TRBJ1-2): AAGVIQSPRHLIKEKRETATLKCYPIPRHDTVYWYQQGPGQDPQFLISFYEKMQSDKGSIPDRFSAQQFSDYHSELNMSSLELGDSALYFCASSLGGTGVYGYTFGSGTRLTVV.

The V call is TRBV6-1, the J call TRBJ2-3, with D unclear. Germline V gives CDR1 MNHNS, CDR2 SASEGT. The CDR3 sequence is 16 residues long. The germline V and J ends were trimmed by 2 bases and 0 bases, with 12 bases remaining between them. Here the CDR3 reads CASSESADTSTDTQYF. In DNA, the CDR3 is TGTGCCAGCAGTGAATCGGCAGACACTAGCACAGATACGCAGTATTTT.

The V and J genes are TRBV24-1 and TRBJ1-5; D gene ambiguous. The CDR3 runs 11 residues. Germline-derived CDR1 and CDR2 are KGHDR and SFDVKD. The V end lost 12 bases, the J end lost 9 bases, and 14 bases lay between the germline ends. The CDR3 loop is CAATGRGPQHF. The CDR3 region has the DNA TGTGCCGCCACTGGGCGTGGGCCCCAGCATTTT.

The genes are TRBV7-6 and TRBJ1-1; 7 bases map to TRBD1. Trimming cost V 0 bases and J 6 bases; bases outside gene matches: 7. Germline CDR1 reads SGHVS; CDR2 reads FNYEAQ. This CDR3 has 15 amino acids. CDR3: CASSLALGQLSEAFF. The CDR3 region has the DNA TGTGCCAGCAGCTTAGCTTTGGGACAGCTATCTGAAGCTTTCTTT.

This clone has at least ten counts. This chain connects TRBV18 to TRBJ1-5; TRBD1 might be the D (5 bases). V lost 0 bases and J 0 bases, leaving 9 bases between the germline ends. Germline-derived CDR1 and CDR2 are KGHSH and LQKENI. The CDR3 covers 16 residues. As DNA, the CDR3 is TGTGCCAGCTCACCACCTGACAGTGTTAGCAATCAGCCCCAGCATTTT. It is translated as CASSPPDSVSNQPQHF.

The V and J genes are TRBV5-6 and TRBJ1-1, with no clear D. V lost 3 bases to trimming and J lost 1 base, with 16 bases between them. The length of the CDR3 is 16 residues. CDR1 SGHDT and CDR2 YYEEEE come from the germline V gene. The CDR3 sequence is CASSWLPVAGNTEAFF. The CDR3 DNA reads TGTGCCAGCAGCTGGCTGCCAGTCGCGGGGAACACTGAAGCTTTCTTT. Full variable domain (missing parts from reference TRBV5-6 and TRBJ1-1): DAGVTQSPTHLIKTRGQQVTLRCSPKSGHDTVSWYQQALGQGPQFIFQYYEEEERQRGNFPDRFSGHQFPNYSSELNVNALLLGDSALYLCASSWLPVAGNTEAFFGQGTRLTVV.

This CDR3 reads CASSPFSGGGTDTQYF. CDR3 sequence (DNA): TGTGCCAGCAGCCCCTTTAGCGGAGGAGGCACAGATACGCAGTATTTT. This chain joins TRBV3-1 (or the pseudogene TRBV3-2) and TRBJ2-3, with TRBD2 as a possible D gene (6 bases). Trimming cost V 4 bases and J 1 base, with 15 bases left between them. Germline-derived CDR1 and CDR2 are LGHDT and YNNKEL (reference sequence). CDR3 length: 16 residues.

This rearrangement joins TRBV29-1 to TRBJ2-7, with D possibly matching TRBD1 (6 bases). This CDR3 has 12 residues. Trimming took 6 bases from V and 1 from J, leaving 10 bases between them. Germline-derived CDR1 and CDR2 are SQVTM and ANQGSEA. Here the CDR3 reads CSVTDRSYEQYF. In DNA form, the CDR3 reads TGCAGCGTGACCGACAGGTCCTACGAGCAGTACTTC.